Listed below are T cell receptor beta chains from one sample, sequenced in a study of post-analysis software for immune sequencing data. TCRdb recomputed calls from the PCR reads with MiXCR, one row per CDR3 protein. Of hundreds of thousands of distinct CDR3 sequences listed, approximately 30% are singletons. Input material: blood. These TCRs come from a girl aged 10 to 17 with multiple sclerosis. Both conserved end residues are part of each CDR3. Fields, in order: V gene, D gene, clone size, J gene, CDR3 protein, CDR3 DNA. The D gene is left open where the match is weak. Clone sizes are given selectively: once, few, many, or a class where the clone is expanded.

V: TRBV9; D: TRBD1; size: few; J: TRBJ2-5; CDR3: CASSVGRQGRQETQYF; DNA: TGTGCCAGCAGCGTAGGTCGACAGGGAAGGCAAGAGACCCAGTACTTC
V: TRBV7-9; D: NA; size: many; J: TRBJ2-4; CDR3: CASSPKGSARAKNIQYF; DNA: TGTGCCAGCAGCCCCAAAGGGAGCGCCAGAGCCAAAAACATTCAGTACTTC
V: TRBV7-2; D: NA; size: few; J: TRBJ2-3; CDR3: CASSLGISSTDTQYF; DNA: TGTGCCAGCAGCTTAGGTATTAGTAGTACGGATACGCAGTATTTT
V: TRBV12-3/TRBV12-4; D: NA; size: NA; J: TRBJ2-3; CDR3: CASTPNRAGKKDTQYF; DNA: TGTGCCAGCACCCCAAACCGTGCGGGAAAAAAGGATACGCAGTATTTT
V: TRBV5-1; D: TRBD1; size: NA; J: TRBJ1-1; CDR3: CASSSGLVRDSGRNTEAFF; DNA: TGCGCCAGCAGCTCAGGCCTTGTCCGGGACAGTGGGCGGAACACTGAAGCTTTCTTT
V: TRBV6-6; D: NA; size: NA; J: TRBJ1-6; CDR3: CASSYGITHDSPLHF; DNA: TGTGCCAGCAGTTACGGGATTACGCATGATTCACCCCTCCACTTT
V: TRBV6-2/TRBV6-3; D: NA; size: NA; J: TRBJ1-5; CDR3: CASRRRGPDNQPQHF; DNA: TGTGCCAGCCGACGCCGGGGACCGGACAATCAGCCCCAGCATTTT
V: TRBV15; D: NA; size: few; J: TRBJ2-7; CDR3: CATSRDARALNEQYF; DNA: TGTGCCACCAGCAGAGATGCCAGGGCCCTAAACGAGCAGTACTTC
V: TRBV5-6; D: TRBD1; size: few; J: TRBJ1-1; CDR3: CASSPGTGGAGTEAFF; DNA: TGTGCCAGCAGCCCCGGGACAGGGGGCGCAGGGACTGAAGCTTTCTTT
V: TRBV7-8; D: TRBD2; size: NA; J: TRBJ2-1; CDR3: CASSYGLAGGPRHNEQFF; DNA: TGTGCCAGCAGTTACGGACTAGCGGGAGGCCCCCGGCACAATGAGCAGTTCTTC
V: TRBV6-2/TRBV6-3; D: NA; size: NA; J: TRBJ2-3; CDR3: CASRELTDTQYF; DNA: TGTGCCAGCAGGGAGCTCACAGATACGCAGTATTTT
V: TRBV20-1; D: NA; size: NA; J: TRBJ1-6; CDR3: CSASGGELMPYNSPLHF; DNA: TGCAGTGCTTCGGGGGGGGAGCTCATGCCCTATAATTCACCCCTCCACTTT
V: TRBV7-9; D: NA; size: NA; J: TRBJ1-4; CDR3: CASSESYGTNEKLFF; DNA: TGTGCCAGCAGCGAAAGTTATGGGACTAATGAAAAACTGTTTTTT
V: TRBV10-3; D: NA; size: NA; J: TRBJ1-5; CDR3: CAISLGGGGNQPQHF; DNA: TGTGCCATCAGTCTAGGAGGGGGAGGTAATCAGCCCCAGCATTTT
V: TRBV20-1; D: TRBD2; size: few; J: TRBJ2-1; CDR3: CSARRAGGRNEQFF; DNA: TGCAGTGCTAGAAGGGCGGGGGGGCGCAATGAGCAGTTCTTC
V: TRBV20-1; D: TRBD1; size: NA; J: TRBJ2-2; CDR3: CSARQGSNTGELFF; DNA: TGCAGTGCCAGACAGGGAAGTAACACCGGGGAGCTGTTTTTT
V: TRBV29-1; D: TRBD1; size: NA; J: TRBJ1-4; CDR3: CSGDRGGEKLFF; DNA: TGCAGCGGGGACAGGGGGGGTGAAAAACTGTTTTTT
V: TRBV29-1; D: NA; size: few; J: TRBJ2-2; CDR3: CSVAEGAGELFF; DNA: TGCAGTGTTGCTGAAGGGGCCGGGGAGCTGTTTTTT
V: TRBV7-2; D: TRBD2; size: few; J: TRBJ2-4; CDR3: CASSLGTSGRAREQYF; DNA: TGTGCCAGCAGCTTAGGGACTAGCGGGAGGGCGCGGGAGCAGTACTTC
V: TRBV19; D: NA; size: NA; J: TRBJ1-5; CDR3: CASRSPVEPQHF; DNA: TGTGCCAGCCGATCCCCGGTTGAGCCCCAGCATTTT
V: TRBV7-2; D: NA; size: few; J: TRBJ1-2; CDR3: CASRLRADYGYTF; DNA: TGTGCCAGCAGATTACGGGCCGACTATGGCTACACCTTC